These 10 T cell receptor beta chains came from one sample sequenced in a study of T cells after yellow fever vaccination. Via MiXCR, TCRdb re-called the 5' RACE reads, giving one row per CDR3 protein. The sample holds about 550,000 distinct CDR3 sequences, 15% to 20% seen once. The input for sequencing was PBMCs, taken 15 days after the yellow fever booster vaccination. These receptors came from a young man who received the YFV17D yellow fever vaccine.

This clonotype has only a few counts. CDR3 DNA: TGTGCCATCGGGACCGAGGAGACCCAGTACTTC. Translating it yields CAIGTEETQYF. The chain employs TRBV10-3 and TRBJ2-5; the D gene could be TRBD1 or TRBD2 (5 bases each). Germline V CDR1 and CDR2: ENHRY, SYGVKD. The CDR3 totals 11 residues. V lost 8 bases and J lost 5, with 9 bases in between.

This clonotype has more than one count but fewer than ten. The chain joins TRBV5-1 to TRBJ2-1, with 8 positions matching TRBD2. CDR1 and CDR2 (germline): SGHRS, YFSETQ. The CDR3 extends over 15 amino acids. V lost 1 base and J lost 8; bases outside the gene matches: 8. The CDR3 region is CASSLSSGRGYEQFF. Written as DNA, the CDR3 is TGCGCCAGCAGCTTGTCCAGCGGGAGAGGGTATGAGCAGTTCTTC.

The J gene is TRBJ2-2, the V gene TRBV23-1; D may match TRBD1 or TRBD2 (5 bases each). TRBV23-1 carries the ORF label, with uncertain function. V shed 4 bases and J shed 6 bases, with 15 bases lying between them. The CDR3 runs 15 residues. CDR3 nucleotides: TGCGCCAGCAGTCCAGAGGGGCAGGGCCCCGGGGAGCTGTTTTTT. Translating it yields CASSPEGQGPGELFF.

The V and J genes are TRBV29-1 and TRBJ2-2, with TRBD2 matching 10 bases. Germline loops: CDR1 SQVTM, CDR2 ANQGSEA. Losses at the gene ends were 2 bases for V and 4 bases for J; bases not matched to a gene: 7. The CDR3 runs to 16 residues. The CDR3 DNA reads TGCAGCGTTGAAACGTCTAGCGGGAGAGGCACCGGGGAGCTGTTTTTT. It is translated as CSVETSSGRGTGELFF.

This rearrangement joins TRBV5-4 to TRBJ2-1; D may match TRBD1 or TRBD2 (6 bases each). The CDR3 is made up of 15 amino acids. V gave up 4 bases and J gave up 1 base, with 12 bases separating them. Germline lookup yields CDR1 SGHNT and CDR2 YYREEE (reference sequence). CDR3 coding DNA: TGTGCCAGCAGCCAACAGGGACTTTCCTACAATGAGCAGTTCTTC. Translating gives CASSQQGLSYNEQFF.

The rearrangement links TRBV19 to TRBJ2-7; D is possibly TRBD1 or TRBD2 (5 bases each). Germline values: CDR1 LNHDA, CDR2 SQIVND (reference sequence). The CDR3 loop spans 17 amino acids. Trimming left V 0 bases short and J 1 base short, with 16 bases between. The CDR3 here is CASSIEGTGPSSYEQYF. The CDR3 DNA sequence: TGTGCCAGTAGTATAGAAGGAACGGGACCGTCTTCCTACGAGCAGTACTTC.

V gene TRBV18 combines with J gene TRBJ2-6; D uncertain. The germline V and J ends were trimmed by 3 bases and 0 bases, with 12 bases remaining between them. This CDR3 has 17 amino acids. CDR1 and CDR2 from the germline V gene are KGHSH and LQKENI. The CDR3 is CASSPGLLSSGANVLTF. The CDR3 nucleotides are TGTGCCAGCTCACCTGGATTATTAAGCTCTGGGGCCAACGTCCTGACTTTC.

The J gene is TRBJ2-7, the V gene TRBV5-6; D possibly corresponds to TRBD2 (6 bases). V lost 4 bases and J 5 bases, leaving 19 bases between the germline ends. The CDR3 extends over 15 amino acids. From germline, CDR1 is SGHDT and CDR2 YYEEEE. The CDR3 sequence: CASSPYLREEDEQYF. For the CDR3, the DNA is TGTGCCAGCAGCCCGTACCTCAGGGAGGAAGACGAGCAGTACTTC.

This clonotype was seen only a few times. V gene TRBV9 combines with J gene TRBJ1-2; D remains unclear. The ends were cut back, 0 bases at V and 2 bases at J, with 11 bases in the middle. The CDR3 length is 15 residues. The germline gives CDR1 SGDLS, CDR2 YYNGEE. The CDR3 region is CASSVDFDGNYGYTF. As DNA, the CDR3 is TGTGCCAGCAGCGTAGATTTTGACGGAAACTATGGCTACACCTTC.

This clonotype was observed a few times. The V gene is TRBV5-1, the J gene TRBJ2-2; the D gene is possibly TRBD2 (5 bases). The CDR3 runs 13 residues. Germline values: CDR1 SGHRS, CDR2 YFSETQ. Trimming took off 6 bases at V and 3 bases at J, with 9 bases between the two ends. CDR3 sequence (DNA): TGCGCCAGCATGTCGCGGGACACCGGGGAGCTGTTTTTT. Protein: CASMSRDTGELFF.